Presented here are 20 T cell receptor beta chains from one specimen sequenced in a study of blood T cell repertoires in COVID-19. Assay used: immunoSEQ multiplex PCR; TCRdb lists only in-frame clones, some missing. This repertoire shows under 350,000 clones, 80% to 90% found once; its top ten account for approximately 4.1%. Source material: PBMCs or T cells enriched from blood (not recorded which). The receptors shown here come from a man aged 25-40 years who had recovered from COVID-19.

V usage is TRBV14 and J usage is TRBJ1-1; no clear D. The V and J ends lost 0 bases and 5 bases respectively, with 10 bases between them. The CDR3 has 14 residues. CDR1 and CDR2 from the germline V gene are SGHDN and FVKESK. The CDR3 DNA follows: TGTGCCAGCAGCCAAGATCTCCGGGGAACTGAAGCTTTCTTT. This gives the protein CASSQDLRGTEAFF.

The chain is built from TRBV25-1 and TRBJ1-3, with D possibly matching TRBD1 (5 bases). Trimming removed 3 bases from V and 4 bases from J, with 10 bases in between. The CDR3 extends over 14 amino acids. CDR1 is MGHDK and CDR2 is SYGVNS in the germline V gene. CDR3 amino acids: CASSDDSWGNTIYF. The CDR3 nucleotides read TGTGCCAGCAGTGACGACAGTTGGGGAAACACCATATATTTT.

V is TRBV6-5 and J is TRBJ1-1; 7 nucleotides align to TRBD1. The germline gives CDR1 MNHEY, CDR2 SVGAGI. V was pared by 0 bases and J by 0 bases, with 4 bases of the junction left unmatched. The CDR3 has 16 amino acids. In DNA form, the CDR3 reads TGTGCCAGCAGTTACTCAGGCAGGGGGATGAACACTGAAGCTTTCTTT. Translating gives CASSYSGRGMNTEAFF.

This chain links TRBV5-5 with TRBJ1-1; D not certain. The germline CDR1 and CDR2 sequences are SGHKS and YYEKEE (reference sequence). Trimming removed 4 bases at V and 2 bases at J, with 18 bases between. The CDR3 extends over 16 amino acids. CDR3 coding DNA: TGTGCCAGCAGCCTCCCAGCGGGTAGGTCCAACACTGAAGCTTTCTTT. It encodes CASSLPAGRSNTEAFF.

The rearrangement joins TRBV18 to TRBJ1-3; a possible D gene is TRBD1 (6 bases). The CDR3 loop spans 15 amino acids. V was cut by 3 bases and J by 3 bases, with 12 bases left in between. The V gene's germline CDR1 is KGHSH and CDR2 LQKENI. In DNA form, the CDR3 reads TGTGCCAGCTCACCCGGGACATCTATTGGAAACACCATATATTTT. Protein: CASSPGTSIGNTIYF.

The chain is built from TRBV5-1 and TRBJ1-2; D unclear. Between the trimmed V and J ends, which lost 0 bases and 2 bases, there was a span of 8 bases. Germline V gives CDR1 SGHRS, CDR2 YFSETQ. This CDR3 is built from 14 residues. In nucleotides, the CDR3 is TGCGCCAGCAGCTTGGCCCCGGGAAACTATGGCTACACCTTC. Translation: CASSLAPGNYGYTF.

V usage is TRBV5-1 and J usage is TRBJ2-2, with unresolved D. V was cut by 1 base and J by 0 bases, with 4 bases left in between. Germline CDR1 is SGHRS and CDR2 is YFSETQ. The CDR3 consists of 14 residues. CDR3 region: CASSLHSNTGELFF. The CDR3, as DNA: TGCGCCAGCAGCTTGCATTCGAACACCGGGGAGCTGTTTTTT.

The CDR3 here is CASSQGRGALGNEQFF. As DNA, the CDR3 is TGTGCCAGCAGCCAAGGGCGGGGGGCCCTGGGGAATGAGCAGTTCTTC. V is TRBV3-1 (or the pseudogene TRBV3-2) and J is TRBJ2-1; TRBD2 matches at 8 bases. Germline CDR1 reads LGHDT; CDR2 reads YNNKEL (reference sequence). This CDR3 contains 16 residues. The V segment lost 1 base and the J segment 7 bases; nucleotides outside the gene matches: 9.

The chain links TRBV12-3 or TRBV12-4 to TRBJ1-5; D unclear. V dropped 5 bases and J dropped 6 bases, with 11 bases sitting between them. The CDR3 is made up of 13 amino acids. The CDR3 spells CASSRKGGQPQHF. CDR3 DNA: TGTGCCAGCAGTAGAAAGGGAGGTCAGCCCCAGCATTTT.

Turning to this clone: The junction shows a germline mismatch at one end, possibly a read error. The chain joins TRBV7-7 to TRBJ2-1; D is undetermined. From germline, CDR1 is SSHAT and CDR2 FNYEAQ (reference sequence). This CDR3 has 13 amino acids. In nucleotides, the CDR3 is TGTGCTAGCAGCTTATCGTCCCACAATGAGCAGTTCTTC. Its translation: CASSLSSHNEQFF.

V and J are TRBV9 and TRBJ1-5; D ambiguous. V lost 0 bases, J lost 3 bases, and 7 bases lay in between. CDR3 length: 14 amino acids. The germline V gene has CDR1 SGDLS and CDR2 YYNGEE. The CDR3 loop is CASSVGSLNQPQHF. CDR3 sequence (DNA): TGTGCCAGCAGCGTAGGCAGTCTCAATCAGCCCCAGCATTTT.

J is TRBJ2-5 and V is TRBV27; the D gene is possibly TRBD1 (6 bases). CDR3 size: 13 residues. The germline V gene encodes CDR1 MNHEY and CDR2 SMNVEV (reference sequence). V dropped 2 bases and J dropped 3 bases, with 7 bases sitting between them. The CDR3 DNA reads TGTGCCAGCAGTTTACGGACAGAAGAGACCCAGTACTTC. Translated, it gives CASSLRTEETQYF.

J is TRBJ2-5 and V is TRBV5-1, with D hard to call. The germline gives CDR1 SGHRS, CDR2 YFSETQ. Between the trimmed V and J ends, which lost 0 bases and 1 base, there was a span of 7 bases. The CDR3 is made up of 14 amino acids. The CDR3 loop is CASSLAPPQETQYF. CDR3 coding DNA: TGCGCCAGCAGCTTGGCCCCTCCCCAAGAGACCCAGTACTTC.

The chain's CDR3 is CASSHLQGRRVEAFF. The CDR3 nucleotides read TGCGCCAGCAGCCATCTACAGGGGAGGAGGGTCGAAGCTTTCTTT. This sequence joins TRBV4-1 and TRBJ1-1; TRBD1 matches at 7 bases. V lost 3 bases, J lost 8 bases, and 12 bases stayed unmatched. Looked up from germline, CDR1 is MGHRA and CDR2 is YSYEKL. The CDR3 consists of 15 residues.

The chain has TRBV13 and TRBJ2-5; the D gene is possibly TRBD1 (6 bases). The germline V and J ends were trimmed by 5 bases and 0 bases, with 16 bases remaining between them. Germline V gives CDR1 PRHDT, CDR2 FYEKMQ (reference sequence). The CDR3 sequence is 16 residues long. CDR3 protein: CASSPLGTPYQETQYF. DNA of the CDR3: TGTGCCAGCAGCCCCCTAGGGACACCGTACCAAGAGACCCAGTACTTC.

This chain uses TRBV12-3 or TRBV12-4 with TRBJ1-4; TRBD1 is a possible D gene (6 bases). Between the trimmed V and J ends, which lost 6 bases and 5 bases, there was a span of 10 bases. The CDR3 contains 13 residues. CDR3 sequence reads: CASRKQGNEKLFF. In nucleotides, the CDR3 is TGTGCCAGCAGAAAACAGGGCAATGAAAAACTGTTTTTT.

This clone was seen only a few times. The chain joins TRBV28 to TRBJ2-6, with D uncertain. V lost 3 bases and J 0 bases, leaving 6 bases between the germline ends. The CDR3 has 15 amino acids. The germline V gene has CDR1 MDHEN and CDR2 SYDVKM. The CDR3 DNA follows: TGTGCCAGCAGTTTCTCCTTCTCTGGGGCCAACGTCCTGACTTTC. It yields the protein CASSFSFSGANVLTF.

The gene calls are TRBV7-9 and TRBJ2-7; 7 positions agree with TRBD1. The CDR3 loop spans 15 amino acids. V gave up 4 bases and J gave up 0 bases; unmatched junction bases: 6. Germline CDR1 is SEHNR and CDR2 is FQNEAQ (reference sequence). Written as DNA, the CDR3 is TGTGCCAGCAGCTCTGAGACAGGGAGCTCCTACGAGCAGTACTTC. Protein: CASSSETGSSYEQYF.

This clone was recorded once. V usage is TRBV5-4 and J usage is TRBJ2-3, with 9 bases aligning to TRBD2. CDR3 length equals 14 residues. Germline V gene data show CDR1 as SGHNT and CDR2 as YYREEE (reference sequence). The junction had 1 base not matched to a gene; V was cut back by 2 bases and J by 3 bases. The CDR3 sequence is CASSLAGGTDTQYF. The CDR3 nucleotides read TGTGCCAGCAGCTTAGCGGGAGGTACAGATACGCAGTATTTT.

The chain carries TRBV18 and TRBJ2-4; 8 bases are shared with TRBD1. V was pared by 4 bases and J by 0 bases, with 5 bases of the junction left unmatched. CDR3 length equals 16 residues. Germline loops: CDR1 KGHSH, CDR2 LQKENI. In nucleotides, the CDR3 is TGTGCCAGCTCACTCCCAGGGGGCGCAGCCAAAAACATTCAGTACTTC. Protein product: CASSLPGGAAKNIQYF.